This T cell receptor beta chain was captured by sequencing in a study of blood T cell repertoires in COVID-19. Study details: Samples of COVID-19 (acute and convalescent) were obtained from the United States, Italy and Spain. PBMCs, B-cell-depleted T cells, or T cells were the source of the cDNA or gDNA that made up the material.

Germline CDR1 SNHLY, CDR2 FYNNEI. The CDR3 is made up of 17 amino acids. Trimming removed 5 bases from V and 6 bases from J; junction bases left unmatched: 16. The assay was immunoSEQ multiplex PCR, and TCRdb's table has in-frame clones only and misses some. Among about 210,000 clones listed, approximately 85% were seen once. The source of this sequence is a woman aged 45-59 years with active or convalescent COVID-19. This sequence joins TRBV2 and TRBJ1-2; 9 bases fit TRBD1. Sequenced material: peripheral blood. Here the CDR3 DNA reads TGTGCCAGCAGTCTTGCCAGCCCGGGACAGGGTGGCCATGGCTACACCTTC. The encoded protein is CASSLASPGQGGHGYTF.